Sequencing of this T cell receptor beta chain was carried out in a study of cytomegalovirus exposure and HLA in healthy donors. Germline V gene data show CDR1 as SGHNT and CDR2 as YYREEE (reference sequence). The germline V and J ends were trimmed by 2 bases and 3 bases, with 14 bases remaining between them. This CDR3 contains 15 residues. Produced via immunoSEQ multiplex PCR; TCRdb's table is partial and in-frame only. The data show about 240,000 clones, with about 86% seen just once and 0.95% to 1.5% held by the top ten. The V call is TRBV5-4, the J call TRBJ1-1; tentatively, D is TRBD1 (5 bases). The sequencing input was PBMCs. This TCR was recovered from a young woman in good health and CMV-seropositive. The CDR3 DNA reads TGTGCCAGCAGCTTAGATGGGGGGGTGGACACTGAAGCTTTCTTT. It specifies CASSLDGGVDTEAFF.